Listed below are T cell receptor beta chains from one sample, sequenced in a study of cytomegalovirus exposure and HLA in healthy donors. This table comes from immunoSEQ multiplex PCR, and its TCRdb copy is limited to in-frame clones, with some not included. The data contain fewer than 200,000 clones, 80% of them singletons. Sequenced sample: PBMCs. These receptors originate from a boy younger than 18 in good health and CMV-seronegative. Each CDR3 is given without its conserved first and last residue.

v_call cdr3_aa
TRBV7-9 SSSLRTGGNSPLH
TRBV29-1 SVTDRILEQY
TRBV10-1 ASTEVGDGYT
TRBV6-6 ASRDRVEGTRTEAF
TRBV5-6 ASSLGGRSYNEQF
TRBV9 ASSESGRAYEQY
TRBV30 AWRDREGESTEAF
TRBV25-1 ASSMRGVNYNEQF
TRBV5-1 ASSFERQGTDTQY
TRBV27 ASSLSRTGVRNTEAF
TRBV27 ASSLSGVYNEQF
TRBV10-3 AISGLRQETQY
TRBV9 ASSGTANEKLF
TRBV6-5 ASSFRYSYEQY
TRBV30 AWAYRVSTSPLH
TRBV6-1 ASNQGPGTDTQY
TRBV6-1 ASRAVAGSSYEQY
TRBV21-1 ASSKSIRTGLQETQY
TRBV19 ASSLQGAKYGSPLH
TRBV30 AWWAGLADTDTQY
TRBV7-2 ASSLLGLAGVRTDTQY
TRBV9 ASSPRTGEANYGYT
TRBV4-1 ASSQVSNAGGTYNEQF
TRBV10-2 ASSETGGNQPQH
TRBV20-1 SAESLEGYT
TRBV10-3 AISESGSNQPQH
TRBV2 ASSESSREGYEQY
TRBV6-4 ASSDGLEGHEQF
TRBV6-6 ASSYSGTLNEEKLF
TRBV9 ASSVAGDSNQPQH
TRBV5-1 ASSSSGSEQH
TRBV15 ATTRSGRPYEQY
TRBV30 AWSKGSSGGHEQF
TRBV4-1 ASSQGQGSPYEQY
TRBV25-1 ASRPPGHLTGELF
TRBV4-1 ASSQARAGGAWGYT
TRBV15 ATSSSGRVSSPLH
TRBV30 AWSPDRAPGNTIY
TRBV5-1 ASNTGTGSYNEQF
TRBV4-1 ASSQGARGYNEQF
TRBV11-3 ASSLDGGQPATQY
TRBV29-1 SFRTGGYEQY
TRBV9 ASSEGGLFNQPQH
TRBV5-1 ASSLPGKMNTEAF
TRBV19 ASRGTGDNEQC
TRBV12-5 ASGLLGQSTYEQY
TRBV27 ASSFAGYYGYT
TRBV7-3 ASSLRRGQNYGYT
TRBV7-9 ASSATGGGQIIYGYT
TRBV5-1 ASSPHKVAGGPSEQF
TRBV4-3 ASSQDRGGRGPGTQY